The T cell receptor beta chain under discussion was sequenced for a study of OX40 agonist ivuxolimab in advanced cancers. Method: immunoSEQ multiplex PCR; TCRdb's copy keeps in-frame clones and lacks some. In the table there are about 42,000 clones, about 86% of which are singletons. CDR3 size: 14 residues. CDR1 is LGHNA, CDR2 YSLEER, per germline. V was clipped by 4 bases and J by 3 bases; unmatched bases: 3. The chain is built from TRBV4-3 and TRBJ2-7, with 10 bases fitting TRBD2. The source was CD4+ or CD8+ T cells sorted from blood, collected in a trial of the OX40 agonist ivuxolimab. The clonotype was recovered from an adult with an advanced solid tumor such as melanoma, head and neck, liver or kidney cancer. The CDR3 reads CASSRTSGDYEQYF. DNA of the CDR3: TGCGCCAGCAGCCGGACTAGCGGAGACTACGAGCAGTACTTC.